The present entry profiles one T cell receptor (beta chain) with its context. What it recognizes is unknown. V shed 5 bases, J shed 7 bases, and the junction held 8 bases outside the gene matches. Germline V gene sequence: CDR1 SGHDN, CDR2 FVKESK. CDR3 size: 15 residues. This specimen comes from a study of cytomegalovirus exposure and HLA in healthy donors. Use of 60 Vbeta and 13 Jbeta primers characterized the PCR. The protocol was immunoSEQ multiplex PCR, while the TCRdb copy is restricted to in-frame clones and leaves out a portion. This sample has 150,000 to 200,000 clones, with 65% to 85% found just once. Whole-study results and caveats: A link between a missense DCLRE1C variant and TCR beta V- and J-gene trimming emerged from a later analysis. Looking again later, the authors saw that most CMV-associated TCR beta chains seemed HLA-restricted.

The genes are TRBV14 and TRBJ2-1, with TRBD2 matching 10 bases. Sequenced sample: PBMCs. The sequence derives from a woman in her thirties or forties in good health and CMV-seropositive. The CDR3 is CASSRLAGASNEQFF. DNA for the CDR3: TGTGCCAGCAGCAGGCTAGCGGGAGCATCAAATGAGCAGTTCTTC.